These 21 T cell receptor beta chains originate from one sample sequenced in a study of blood T cell repertoires in COVID-19. Sequenced by immunoSEQ multiplex PCR; TCRdb stores in-frame clones only, minus some. The data hold approximately 240,000 clones, with about 83% observed a single time. Sequences were obtained from peripheral blood. The receptors derive from a human donor in a cohort sampled during active COVID-19.

This rearrangement joins TRBV7-9 to TRBJ1-2; 8 nucleotides agree with TRBD1. This CDR3 has 16 residues. J gave up 2 bases and V 5 bases, and 10 bases lay outside the gene matches. Germline values: CDR1 SEHNR, CDR2 FQNEAQ (reference sequence). The CDR3 DNA is TGTGCCAGCAGCCGATACGGACAGGGTTTGAACTATGGCTACACCTTC. Its protein product is CASSRYGQGLNYGYTF.

V and J are TRBV3-1 (or the pseudogene TRBV3-2) and TRBJ2-7, with a possible D match to TRBD1 (7 bases). The germline V gene has CDR1 LGHDT and CDR2 YNNKEL (reference sequence). Trimming stripped 4 bases from V and 4 bases from J, with 20 bases between. CDR3 length equals 16 residues. The DNA for the CDR3 is TGTGCCAGCAGCCTCGAGGGGGGCAGGGGGAGGTACGAGCAGTACTTC. Its translation is CASSLEGGRGRYEQYF.

This chain uses TRBV5-1 with TRBJ2-1, with unresolved D. V lost 0 bases, J lost 6 bases, and 7 bases lay in between. Germline-derived CDR1 and CDR2 are SGHRS and YFSETQ. This CDR3 spans 13 amino acids. For the CDR3, the DNA is TGCGCCAGCAGCTTGGGAGTAGCCAATGAGCAGTTCTTC. Its translation: CASSLGVANEQFF.

The chain links TRBV11-2 to TRBJ2-1; 9 bases fit TRBD2. Trimming took 7 bases from V and 6 from J; bases not matched to a gene: 19. The CDR3 covers 18 residues. The germline CDR1 and CDR2 sequences are SGHAT and FQNNGV. Written as DNA, the CDR3 is TGTGCCAGCACCGCCCCGGGGGGCGGGAGGGCCGAATCCAATGAGCAGTTCTTC. Its translation: CASTAPGGGRAESNEQFF.

The rearrangement uses TRBV24-1 and TRBJ2-1, with TRBD2 matching 7 bases. The germline gives CDR1 KGHDR, CDR2 SFDVKD. With 1 base clipped from V and 6 bases from J, the junction kept 2 bases outside the gene matches. The CDR3 has 14 residues. CDR3 nucleotides: TGTGCCACCAGTGATTTTGCGGGAGTCAATGAGCAGTTCTTC. It is translated as CATSDFAGVNEQFF.

The V and J genes are TRBV7-9 and TRBJ1-2; TRBD1 matches at 11 bases. With V trimmed by 5 bases and J by 4 bases, 3 bases remained unmatched. The CDR3 length is 14 residues. Germline V gene data show CDR1 as SEHNR and CDR2 as FQNEAQ (reference sequence). CDR3 in amino acids: CASSPGTGGYGYTF. DNA for the CDR3: TGTGCCAGCAGCCCGGGGACAGGGGGCTATGGCTACACCTTC. Looking up the rest from reference TRBV7-9 and TRBJ1-2 gives the full variable domain: DTGVSQNPRHKITKRGQNVTFRCDPISEHNRLYWYRQTLGQGPEFLTYFQNEAQLEKSRLLSDRFSAERPKGSFSTLEIQRTEQGDSAMYLCASSPGTGGYGYTFGSGTRLTVV.

The CDR3 bases are TGTGCCAGCAGCCCGGGGACAGTCTCTGGAAACACCATATATTTT. The encoded protein is CASSPGTVSGNTIYF. The chain joins TRBV9 to TRBJ1-3, with 7 bases identical to TRBD1. J was trimmed by 0 bases and V by 4 bases; bases with no gene match: 4. The CDR3 spans 15 residues. Per the germline V gene, CDR1 is SGDLS and CDR2 is YYNGEE.

V usage is TRBV27 and J usage is TRBJ1-5, with TRBD1 matching 7 bases. V lost 6 bases to trimming and J lost 5 bases; unmatched junction nucleotides: 10. The CDR3 spans 15 residues. CDR1 MNHEY and CDR2 SMNVEV come from the germline V gene (reference sequence). The CDR3, as DNA: TGTGCCAGCAGCGAGAACCGGGACAGTTATCAGCCCCAGCATTTT. It codes for CASSENRDSYQPQHF.

This rearrangement joins TRBV18 to TRBJ2-7, with TRBD1 matching 7 bases. This CDR3 comprises 13 residues. Germline V gene data show CDR1 as KGHSH and CDR2 as LQKENI. V trimming: 3 bases; J trimming: 5 bases; junction bases outside the gene matches: 4. The CDR3 sequence: CASSPTGMDEQYF. The CDR3 DNA reads TGTGCCAGCTCACCGACAGGGATGGACGAGCAGTACTTC.

As for this clone: This same CDR3 is encoded by further DNA sequences in the sample. The V and J genes are TRBV18 and TRBJ2-7; TRBD2 is a possible D gene (6 bases). Trimming removed 3 bases at V and 2 bases at J, with 8 bases between. Germline V gene lookup returns CDR1 KGHSH and CDR2 LQKENI. This CDR3 is 13 amino acids long. The CDR3: CASSPGTAYEQYF. CDR3 sequence (DNA): TGTGCCAGCTCACCCGGGACTGCCTACGAGCAGTACTTC.

The V gene is TRBV27, the J gene TRBJ2-3, with a tentative D call TRBD1 (6 bases). V gave up 5 bases and J gave up 6 bases, with 9 bases separating them. The CDR3 loop spans 12 amino acids. The germline V gene encodes CDR1 MNHEY and CDR2 SMNVEV (reference sequence). CDR3 in amino acids: CASSIRGDTQYF. Here the CDR3 DNA reads TGTGCCAGCAGTATAAGGGGGGATACGCAGTATTTT.

The chain combines TRBV19 with TRBJ1-1, with D hard to call. V lost 1 base to trimming and J lost 4 bases, with 10 bases between them. Per the germline V gene, CDR1 is LNHDA and CDR2 is SQIVND (reference sequence). The CDR3 has 14 amino acids. Written as DNA, the CDR3 is TGTGCCAGTAGTATAGCAGGTGGGAGCACTGAAGCTTTCTTT. This sequence encodes CASSIAGGSTEAFF.

The chain joins TRBV9 to TRBJ1-6, with D maybe TRBD1 (5 bases). Trimming removed 1 base at V and 10 bases at J, with 12 bases between. Germline V gene lookup returns CDR1 SGDLS and CDR2 YYNGEE. The CDR3 consists of 14 residues. The CDR3 reads CASSVKGLGSPLHF. The CDR3 coding sequence is TGTGCCAGCAGCGTAAAGGGACTAGGATCACCCCTCCACTTT.

The V and J genes are TRBV5-1 and TRBJ1-2, with a weak D call TRBD1 (5 bases). The CDR3 has 16 residues. Deletions cut 3 bases from V and 1 base from J, with 16 bases between. CDR1 SGHRS and CDR2 YFSETQ come from the germline V gene. CDR3 sequence: CASSSSGGAGNYGYTF. CDR3 nucleotides: TGCGCCAGCAGCTCGTCTGGAGGGGCTGGTAACTATGGCTACACCTTC.

The genes are TRBV29-1 and TRBJ1-1, with D tentatively TRBD1 (6 bases). Germline V gives CDR1 SQVTM, CDR2 ANQGSEA. This CDR3 has 13 residues. The V end was cut by 6 bases, the J end by 2 bases, with 13 bases between. In DNA, the CDR3 is TGCAGCGTCCTCGGACAGATTAACACTGAAGCTTTCTTT. This codes for CSVLGQINTEAFF.

The genes are TRBV10-3 and TRBJ1-5, with 7 bases aligning to TRBD1. Trimming took 5 bases from V and 6 from J; bases not matched to a gene: 10. This CDR3 is built from 15 residues. The V gene's germline CDR1 is ENHRY and CDR2 SYGVKD. Here the CDR3 DNA reads TGTGCCATCAGTCACCAAACAGGGGCGGGTCAGCCCCAGCATTTT. Protein product: CAISHQTGAGQPQHF.

The chain recombines TRBV10-3 with TRBJ1-4; tentative D call: TRBD1 (5 bases). This CDR3 is 16 amino acids long. Trimming left V 0 bases short and J 2 bases short, with 10 bases between. Germline loops: CDR1 ENHRY, CDR2 SYGVKD. The CDR3 DNA sequence: TGTGCCATCAGTGAGTCGAAGGGGAGGACTAATGAAAAACTGTTTTTT. Translation: CAISESKGRTNEKLFF.

This clone was recorded once. The genes are TRBV28 and TRBJ1-2; D unresolved. The CDR3 consists of 16 residues. Germline V CDR1 and CDR2: MDHEN, SYDVKM. V was pared by 6 bases and J by 3 bases, with 20 bases between. In DNA form, the CDR3 reads TGTGCCAGCAGCAAAATACCGGGTTACGGGGACTATGGCTACACCTTC. Residues: CASSKIPGYGDYGYTF.

The chain has TRBV6-5 and TRBJ1-2; D ambiguous. V lost 2 bases and J lost 3, with 7 bases in between. This CDR3 is built from 13 residues. Germline CDR1 MNHEY, CDR2 SVGAGI. The CDR3 region has the DNA TGTGCCAGCAGTTACGGAGGAGACTATGGCTACACCTTC. Translation: CASSYGGDYGYTF.

The chain uses TRBV7-9 and TRBJ2-7; 13 bases line up with TRBD2. J was trimmed by 2 bases and V by 5 bases; bases with no gene match: 6. Germline V gives CDR1 SEHNR, CDR2 FQNEAQ (reference sequence). The CDR3 runs 16 residues. The CDR3: CASSVTGTSGTYEQYF. As DNA, the CDR3 is TGTGCCAGCAGCGTGACCGGGACTAGCGGGACCTACGAGCAGTACTTC.

The chain uses TRBV2 and TRBJ2-3, with 8 bases aligning to TRBD2. V was clipped by 10 bases and J by 0 bases; unmatched bases: 9. Germline CDR1 reads SNHLY; CDR2 reads FYNNEI. The CDR3 sequence is 15 residues long. CDR3 sequence: CATTRRGGSTDTQYF. CDR3 DNA: TGTGCCACCACCCGTCGGGGGGGGAGCACAGATACGCAGTATTTT.